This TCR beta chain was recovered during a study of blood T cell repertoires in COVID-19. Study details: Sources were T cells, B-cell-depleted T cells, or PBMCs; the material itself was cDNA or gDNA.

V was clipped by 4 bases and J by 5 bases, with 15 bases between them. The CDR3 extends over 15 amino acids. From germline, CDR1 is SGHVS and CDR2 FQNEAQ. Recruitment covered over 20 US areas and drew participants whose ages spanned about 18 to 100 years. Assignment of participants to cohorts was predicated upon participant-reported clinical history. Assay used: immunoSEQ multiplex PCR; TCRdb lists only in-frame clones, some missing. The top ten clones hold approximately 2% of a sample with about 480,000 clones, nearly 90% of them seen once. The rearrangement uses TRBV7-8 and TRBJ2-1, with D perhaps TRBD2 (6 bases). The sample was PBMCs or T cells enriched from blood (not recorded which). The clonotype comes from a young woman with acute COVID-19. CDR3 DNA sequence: TGTGCCAGCAGCTACCCCGGGACTGGTAACAATGAGCAGTTCTTC. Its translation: CASSYPGTGNNEQFF.